The 9 T cell receptor beta chains given below trace back to one sample, sequenced in a study of shared clonotypes between healthy human individuals. Sequencing used immunoSEQ multiplex PCR; TCRdb keeps in-frame clones, though not all of them. Here the sample spans about 2,100,000 clones, around 93% being singletons. Selected positively for CCR7 and CD45RO-negative, naive CD8 cells excluded terminally differentiated effector memory CD45RA+ cells. Specimen: naive CD8+ T cells from PBMCs. The receptors stem from a man between 18 and 35 years old in good health. Some clones in this sample may be carry-over from other donors' samples.

The gene calls are TRBV28 and TRBJ2-7; 12 bases fit TRBD2. After removal of 3 bases from V and 5 bases from J, the junction contained 11 bases not matched to a gene. Germline V gives CDR1 MDHEN, CDR2 SYDVKM. The CDR3 sequence is 17 residues long. CDR3: CASSLASGRAGTHEQYF. The CDR3 nucleotides are TGTGCCAGCAGTTTGGCTAGCGGGAGGGCCGGTACCCACGAGCAGTACTTC.

The V gene is TRBV5-6, the J gene TRBJ1-1, with unresolved D. Trimming removed 3 bases at V and 0 bases at J, with 6 bases between. This CDR3 spans 13 amino acids. Germline CDR1 reads SGHDT; CDR2 reads YYEEEE. The CDR3: CASSSSLNTEAFF. As DNA, the CDR3 is TGTGCCAGCAGCTCCTCTTTGAACACTGAAGCTTTCTTT. Supplemented by reference TRBV5-6 and TRBJ1-1, the full variable domain reads DAGVTQSPTHLIKTRGQQVTLRCSPKSGHDTVSWYQQALGQGPQFIFQYYEEEERQRGNFPDRFSGHQFPNYSSELNVNALLLGDSALYLCASSSSLNTEAFFGQGTRLTVV.

V gene TRBV28 combines with J gene TRBJ2-3; D possibly matches TRBD1 or TRBD2 (5 bases each). CDR1 MDHEN and CDR2 SYDVKM come from the germline V gene. The CDR3 totals 17 residues. V was clipped by 2 bases and J by 0 bases, with 15 bases between them. CDR3 sequence (DNA): TGTGCCAGCAGTTTAGAGGGCCTCGGGGCTAGCACAGATACGCAGTATTTT. Translation gives CASSLEGLGASTDTQYF.

The chain couples TRBV6-1 to TRBJ2-7, with no clear D. Germline values: CDR1 MNHNS, CDR2 SASEGT. This CDR3 spans 11 amino acids. With 8 bases removed from V and 11 bases from J, the gap between germline ends came to 16 bases. The CDR3 here is CASRDLRVKYF. The CDR3 nucleotides read TGTGCCAGCCGAGACTTAAGGGTGAAGTACTTC.

The V gene is TRBV6-5, the J gene TRBJ2-7; 11 nucleotides match TRBD2. V shed 6 bases, J shed 0 bases, and the junction held 1 base outside the gene matches. This CDR3 has 14 residues. The germline gives CDR1 MNHEY, CDR2 SVGAGI. The CDR3 sequence is CASRTSGISYEQYF. DNA of the CDR3: TGTGCCAGCAGGACTAGCGGGATCTCCTACGAGCAGTACTTC.

The chain couples TRBV9 to TRBJ2-7; D might be TRBD1 or TRBD2, each matching 5 bases. Deletions cut 2 bases from V and 7 bases from J, with 22 bases between. CDR1 SGDLS and CDR2 YYNGEE come from the germline V gene. The CDR3 loop spans 16 amino acids. The chain's CDR3 is CASSVIPGPPVREQYF. The CDR3 nucleotides are TGTGCCAGCAGCGTCATCCCGGGACCCCCGGTCCGGGAGCAGTACTTC.

This clone was found a few times. The J gene is TRBJ2-1, the V gene TRBV9; the D gene is possibly TRBD2 (6 bases). This CDR3 spans 16 amino acids. Trimming took off 0 bases at V and 4 bases at J, with 14 bases between the two ends. Germline CDR1 reads SGDLS; CDR2 reads YYNGEE. The CDR3 here is CASSVEDGSLYNEQFF. CDR3 sequence (DNA): TGTGCCAGCAGCGTAGAAGACGGGAGTCTATACAATGAGCAGTTCTTC.

This clone was found once. The chain employs TRBV6-1 and TRBJ1-1; D gene uncertain. Germline values: CDR1 MNHNS, CDR2 SASEGT. The V and J ends lost 6 bases and 1 base respectively, with 9 bases between them. The length of the CDR3 is 13 residues. CDR3 amino acids: CASSPRGNTEAFF. The CDR3 DNA follows: TGTGCCAGCAGCCCGCGTGGGAACACTGAAGCTTTCTTT.

The chain employs TRBV6-1 and TRBJ1-1, with 10 bases that match TRBD1. Germline V gene sequence: CDR1 MNHNS, CDR2 SASEGT. There are 15 residues in the CDR3. J was trimmed by 0 bases and V by 7 bases; bases with no gene match: 5. The CDR3 nucleotides are TGTGCCAGCACCGGGACAGGGGCCTTGAACACTGAAGCTTTCTTT. Protein: CASTGTGALNTEAFF.